The clone carrying this T cell receptor (beta chain) was found many times. Its antigen is as yet unknown. The time point here: newly diagnosed GD, antithyroid drugs for less than 3 months. Following extraction of RNA from PBMCs, that RNA was used to make the TCR library. HTBI primers from iRepertoire and Arm-PCR of CDR3 regions yielded the TCR beta libraries. Each CDR3 protein gets one entry after TCRdb re-called the multiplex PCR reads with MiXCR. The sample consists of around 250,000 distinct CDR3 sequences, roughly a fifth of them appearing once. The source of the sample is a study of regulatory T cells in long-lasting Graves disease. The wider study: Graves' patients diagnosed newly had used antithyroid drugs under 3 months. Study conclusions and caveats: Persistent Graves' patients possessed reduced TCR diversity relative to recently diagnosed ones.

This TCR was recovered from a female donor with Graves disease. The specimen comprised peripheral blood mononuclear cells (PBMCs), sampled at new diagnosis, from a patient treated with antithyroid drugs.

The CDR3 sequence is CASSQEQGSWETQYF. DNA for the CDR3: TGCGCCAGCAGCCAAGAACAGGGTTCCTGGGAGACCCAGTACTTC. The genes are TRBV4-1 and TRBJ2-5; D might be TRBD1 (6 bases). The V gene lost 0 bases and the J gene lost 5 bases, with 13 bases spanning the gap. Germline loops: CDR1 MGHRA, CDR2 YSYEKL. The length of the CDR3 is 15 residues.